A selection of T cell receptor beta chains follows, all from one sample in a study of T cells after yellow fever vaccination. TCRdb used MiXCR to reprocess the 5' RACE reads, holding one entry per CDR3 protein. The sample has some 560,000 distinct CDR3 sequences; less than 20% are singletons. Sample: PBMCs, taken around 5 days after the first yellow fever vaccination. The origin of the receptors is a man between 18 and 35 years old who received the YFV17D yellow fever vaccine. The CDR3 runs from the conserved cysteine through the conserved F or W. Each record gives: J gene, V gene, D gene, clone size, CDR3 protein, CDR3 DNA. A D gene is named only where the DNA matches it firmly. Some rows mark clone size as missing; the rest say once, few, many or name a class of expanded clone.

j_call: TRBJ2-7
v_call: TRBV27
d_call: TRBD2
clone_size: -
cdr3_aa: CASSLGAGPGYEQYF
cdr3_nt: TGTGCCAGCAGTTTAGGAGCGGGACCCGGTTACGAGCAGTACTTC

j_call: TRBJ1-1
v_call: TRBV4-3
d_call: -
clone_size: few
cdr3_aa: CASSQDRRGVMNTEAFF
cdr3_nt: TGCGCCAGCAGCCAGGACCGAAGAGGGGTAATGAACACTGAAGCTTTCTTT

j_call: TRBJ1-1
v_call: TRBV2
d_call: -
clone_size: -
cdr3_aa: CASRRGGNTEAFF
cdr3_nt: TGTGCCAGCAGGAGGGGGGGGAACACTGAAGCTTTCTTT

j_call: TRBJ2-1
v_call: TRBV18
d_call: -
clone_size: -
cdr3_aa: CASSRSTSLDEQFF
cdr3_nt: TGTGCCAGCTCACGAAGTACGAGTCTGGATGAGCAGTTCTTC

j_call: TRBJ2-3
v_call: TRBV9
d_call: TRBD2
clone_size: few
cdr3_aa: CASSVSPVVTGGVTDTQYF
cdr3_nt: TGTGCCAGCAGCGTAAGTCCCGTCGTGACGGGGGGGGTCACAGATACGCAGTATTTT

j_call: TRBJ1-5
v_call: TRBV4-1
d_call: -
clone_size: -
cdr3_aa: CASSDRNGLNQPQHF
cdr3_nt: TGCGCCAGCAGCGACCGTAATGGGCTGAATCAGCCCCAGCATTTT

j_call: TRBJ2-5
v_call: TRBV30
d_call: -
clone_size: -
cdr3_aa: CAWNTAPQETQYF
cdr3_nt: TGTGCCTGGAACACGGCCCCGCAAGAGACCCAGTACTTC

j_call: TRBJ2-1
v_call: TRBV7-9
d_call: TRBD2
clone_size: -
cdr3_aa: CASSFNRGRGTSGDNEQFF
cdr3_nt: TGTGCCAGCAGCTTCAACAGGGGGCGGGGGACTAGCGGGGACAATGAGCAGTTCTTC

j_call: TRBJ1-1
v_call: TRBV5-1
d_call: -
clone_size: few
cdr3_aa: CASSLGDTSSEAFF
cdr3_nt: TGCGCCAGCAGCTTGGGGGACACAAGTTCAGAAGCTTTCTTT

j_call: TRBJ1-5
v_call: TRBV20-1
d_call: -
clone_size: -
cdr3_aa: CSPASSSNQPQHF
cdr3_nt: TGCAGTCCCGCCTCGTCTAGTAATCAGCCCCAGCATTTT

j_call: TRBJ2-3
v_call: TRBV4-2
d_call: TRBD2
clone_size: -
cdr3_aa: CASSQAVAGSTDTQYF
cdr3_nt: TGTGCCAGCAGCCAAGCCGTAGCGGGGAGCACAGATACGCAGTATTTT

j_call: TRBJ2-1
v_call: TRBV27
d_call: -
clone_size: -
cdr3_aa: CASSYYDSYNEQFF
cdr3_nt: TGTGCCAGCAGCTACTATGACAGTTACAATGAGCAGTTCTTC

j_call: TRBJ1-2
v_call: TRBV4-1
d_call: -
clone_size: many
cdr3_aa: CASSQDRGPYGYTF
cdr3_nt: TGCGCCAGCAGCCAAGATCGGGGGCCTTATGGCTACACCTTC

j_call: TRBJ2-1
v_call: TRBV11-2
d_call: -
clone_size: -
cdr3_aa: CASSFPGNNEQFF
cdr3_nt: TGTGCCAGCAGCTTCCCAGGGAACAATGAGCAGTTCTTC

j_call: TRBJ2-1
v_call: TRBV5-6
d_call: TRBD1
clone_size: -
cdr3_aa: CASSFTPRDRDYNEQFF
cdr3_nt: TGTGCCAGCAGCTTCACCCCCCGGGACAGGGACTACAATGAGCAGTTCTTC

j_call: TRBJ2-3
v_call: TRBV2
d_call: TRBD1
clone_size: -
cdr3_aa: CASSTPRDRVGAEDTQYF
cdr3_nt: TGTGCCAGCAGTACGCCCCGGGACAGGGTGGGCGCTGAAGATACGCAGTATTTT

j_call: TRBJ2-7
v_call: TRBV14
d_call: -
clone_size: once
cdr3_aa: CASSSRAYYEQYF
cdr3_nt: TGTGCCAGCAGCTCAAGGGCCTACTACGAGCAGTACTTC

j_call: TRBJ2-1
v_call: TRBV12-3/TRBV12-4
d_call: TRBD1
clone_size: -
cdr3_aa: CASRRTGVGYSEQFF
cdr3_nt: TGTGCCAGCAGGAGGACAGGAGTGGGGTACAGTGAGCAGTTCTTC

j_call: TRBJ1-1
v_call: TRBV7-2
d_call: -
clone_size: many
cdr3_aa: CASSPGAGTEAFF
cdr3_nt: TGTGCCAGCAGCCCCGGGGCGGGCACTGAAGCTTTCTTT

j_call: TRBJ1-5
v_call: TRBV6-6
d_call: -
clone_size: few
cdr3_aa: CASSLEIQPQHF
cdr3_nt: TGTGCCAGCAGTTTGGAAATCCAGCCCCAGCATTTT

j_call: TRBJ2-1
v_call: TRBV7-3
d_call: TRBD2
clone_size: few
cdr3_aa: CASSERASGGYNEQFF
cdr3_nt: TGTGCCAGCAGCGAAAGAGCTAGCGGGGGGTACAATGAGCAGTTCTTC

j_call: TRBJ1-1
v_call: TRBV18
d_call: -
clone_size: -
cdr3_aa: CASSAVTRRNTEAFF
cdr3_nt: TGTGCCAGCTCGGCGGTCACTCGTCGGAACACTGAAGCTTTCTTT

j_call: TRBJ2-3
v_call: TRBV5-1
d_call: -
clone_size: few
cdr3_aa: CASSLLGWTDTQYF
cdr3_nt: TGCGCCAGCAGCTTGTTGGGCTGGACAGATACGCAGTATTTT

j_call: TRBJ2-5
v_call: TRBV7-2
d_call: TRBD2
clone_size: -
cdr3_aa: CASSVPSGVETQYF
cdr3_nt: TGTGCCAGCAGCGTCCCTAGCGGGGTGGAGACCCAGTACTTC

j_call: TRBJ2-1
v_call: TRBV7-8
d_call: TRBD1
clone_size: few
cdr3_aa: CASSWDRGRPISYNEQFF
cdr3_nt: TGTGCCAGCAGCTGGGACAGGGGGCGTCCAATTTCCTACAATGAGCAGTTCTTC

j_call: TRBJ2-3
v_call: TRBV11-2
d_call: -
clone_size: few
cdr3_aa: CASSLEGGRDTQYF
cdr3_nt: TGTGCCAGCAGCTTAGAAGGAGGTAGAGATACGCAGTATTTT

j_call: TRBJ2-7
v_call: TRBV20-1
d_call: -
clone_size: few
cdr3_aa: CSAPWGPSYEQYF
cdr3_nt: TGCAGTGCTCCTTGGGGCCCTTCCTACGAGCAGTACTTC

j_call: TRBJ2-1
v_call: TRBV28
d_call: TRBD2
clone_size: -
cdr3_aa: CASSTTSGGPYNEQFF
cdr3_nt: TGTGCCAGCAGTACTACTAGCGGGGGCCCTTACAATGAGCAGTTCTTC

j_call: TRBJ1-1
v_call: TRBV27
d_call: -
clone_size: few
cdr3_aa: CASSPGTNPGHTEAFF
cdr3_nt: TGTGCCAGCAGTCCGGGGACAAATCCTGGGCACACTGAAGCTTTCTTT

j_call: TRBJ2-1
v_call: TRBV3-1
d_call: -
clone_size: few
cdr3_aa: CASSQGWGNNEQFF
cdr3_nt: TGTGCCAGCAGCCAAGGGTGGGGAAACAATGAGCAGTTCTTC

j_call: TRBJ2-1
v_call: TRBV20-1
d_call: TRBD2
clone_size: -
cdr3_aa: CSARDGGAGVSNEQFF
cdr3_nt: TGCAGTGCTAGAGATGGGGGAGCGGGAGTCTCAAATGAGCAGTTCTTC

j_call: TRBJ2-3
v_call: TRBV4-3
d_call: -
clone_size: few
cdr3_aa: CASSQDRTGSTDTQYF
cdr3_nt: TGCGCCAGCAGCCAAGATCGGACGGGAAGCACAGATACGCAGTATTTT

j_call: TRBJ2-1
v_call: TRBV5-1
d_call: TRBD2
clone_size: few
cdr3_aa: CASRATSGAHNEQFF
cdr3_nt: TGCGCCAGCAGGGCTACTAGCGGGGCCCACAATGAGCAGTTCTTC

j_call: TRBJ2-1
v_call: TRBV5-1
d_call: TRBD2
clone_size: few
cdr3_aa: CASSLAIAGEINEQFF
cdr3_nt: TGCGCCAGCAGCTTGGCCATAGCGGGGGAGATAAATGAGCAGTTCTTC

j_call: TRBJ1-2
v_call: TRBV5-1
d_call: -
clone_size: -
cdr3_aa: CASSLNNRDYGYTF
cdr3_nt: TGCGCCAGCAGCTTGAACAACAGGGACTATGGCTACACCTTC

j_call: TRBJ1-1
v_call: TRBV7-9
d_call: -
clone_size: -
cdr3_aa: CASSKYSDTEAFF
cdr3_nt: TGTGCCAGCAGCAAATACTCGGACACTGAAGCTTTCTTT

j_call: TRBJ2-3
v_call: TRBV6-2/TRBV6-3
d_call: -
clone_size: few
cdr3_aa: CASSQPGRLRHF
cdr3_nt: TGTGCCAGCAGCCAACCGGGGCGCCTTAGGCATTTT

j_call: TRBJ2-3
v_call: TRBV11-2
d_call: TRBD2
clone_size: -
cdr3_aa: CASSFLGLDKDTQYF
cdr3_nt: TGTGCCAGCAGCTTTTTAGGACTAGATAAAGATACGCAGTATTTT

j_call: TRBJ1-6
v_call: TRBV19
d_call: -
clone_size: -
cdr3_aa: CASRGYSPLHF
cdr3_nt: TGTGCCAGTAGAGGCTATTCACCCCTCCACTTT

j_call: TRBJ2-7
v_call: TRBV7-7
d_call: -
clone_size: -
cdr3_aa: CASSGQPGDYEQYF
cdr3_nt: TGTGCCAGCAGCGGACAACCGGGAGACTACGAGCAGTACTTC

j_call: TRBJ2-7
v_call: TRBV12-3/TRBV12-4
d_call: TRBD2
clone_size: -
cdr3_aa: CASRGEGNEQYF
cdr3_nt: TGTGCCAGCAGGGGGGAGGGGAACGAGCAGTACTTC

j_call: TRBJ2-1
v_call: TRBV29-1
d_call: -
clone_size: few
cdr3_aa: CSVERASSYNEQFF
cdr3_nt: TGCAGCGTTGAAAGGGCTAGCAGCTACAATGAGCAGTTCTTC